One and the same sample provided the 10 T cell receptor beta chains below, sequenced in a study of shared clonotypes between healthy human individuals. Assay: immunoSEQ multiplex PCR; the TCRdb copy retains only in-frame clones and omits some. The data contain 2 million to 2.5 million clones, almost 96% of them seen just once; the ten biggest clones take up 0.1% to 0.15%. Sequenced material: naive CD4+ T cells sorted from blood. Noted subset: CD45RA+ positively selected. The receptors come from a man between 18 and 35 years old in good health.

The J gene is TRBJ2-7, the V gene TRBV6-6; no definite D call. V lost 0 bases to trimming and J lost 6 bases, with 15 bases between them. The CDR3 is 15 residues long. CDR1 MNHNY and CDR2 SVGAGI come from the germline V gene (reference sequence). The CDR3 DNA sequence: TGTGCCAGCAGTTACTCGATAATCAGCATACTCGAGCAGTACTTC. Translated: CASSYSIISILEQYF.

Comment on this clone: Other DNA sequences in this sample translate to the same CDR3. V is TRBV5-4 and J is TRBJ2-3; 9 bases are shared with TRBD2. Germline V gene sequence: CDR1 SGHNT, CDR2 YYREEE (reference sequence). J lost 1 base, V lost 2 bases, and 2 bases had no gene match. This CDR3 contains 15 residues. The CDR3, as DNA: TGTGCCAGCAGCTTAGCTAGCGGGGGCACAGATACGCAGTATTTT. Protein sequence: CASSLASGGTDTQYF. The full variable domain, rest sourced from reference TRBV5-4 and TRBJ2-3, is ETGVTQSPTHLIKTRGQQVTLRCSSQSGHNTVSWYQQALGQGPQFIFQYYREEENGRGNFPPRFSGLQFPNYSSELNVNALELDDSALYLCASSLASGGTDTQYFGPGTRLTVL.

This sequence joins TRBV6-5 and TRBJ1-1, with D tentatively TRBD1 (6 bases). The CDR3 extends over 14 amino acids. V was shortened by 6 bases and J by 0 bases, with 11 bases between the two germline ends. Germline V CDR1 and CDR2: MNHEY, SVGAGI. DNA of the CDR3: TGTGCCAGCAGCGAGGCAGGGGTGAACACTGAAGCTTTCTTT. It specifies CASSEAGVNTEAFF.

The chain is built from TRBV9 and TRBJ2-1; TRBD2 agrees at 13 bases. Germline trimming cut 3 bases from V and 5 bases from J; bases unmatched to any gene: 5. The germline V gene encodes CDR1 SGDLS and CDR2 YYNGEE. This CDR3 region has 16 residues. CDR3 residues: CASSGTSGSFDNEQFF. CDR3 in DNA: TGTGCCAGCAGCGGGACTAGCGGGAGTTTTGACAATGAGCAGTTCTTC. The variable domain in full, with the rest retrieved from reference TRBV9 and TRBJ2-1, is DSGVTQTPKHLITATGQRVTLRCSPRSGDLSVYWYQQSLDQGLQFLIQYYNGEERAKGNILERFSAQQFPDLHSELNLSSLELGDSALYFCASSGTSGSFDNEQFFGPGTRLTVL.

CDR3 sequence: CASSRTRQEKGSWPQHF. CDR3 DNA sequence: TGTGCCAGTAGCCGAACCCGACAGGAGAAGGGGTCTTGGCCCCAGCATTTT. The V gene is TRBV19, the J gene TRBJ1-5, with a tentative D call TRBD1 (6 bases). Trimming pared 6 bases from V and 9 bases from J, leaving 27 bases between. This CDR3 region has 17 residues. CDR1 is LNHDA, CDR2 SQIVND, per germline (reference sequence).

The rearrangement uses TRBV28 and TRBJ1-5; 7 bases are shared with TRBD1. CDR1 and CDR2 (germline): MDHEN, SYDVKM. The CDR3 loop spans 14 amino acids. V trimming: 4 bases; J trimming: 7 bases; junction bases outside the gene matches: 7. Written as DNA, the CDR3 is TGTGCCAGCAGTTCACAGGGGTTGGACCAGCCCCAGCATTTT. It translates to CASSSQGLDQPQHF. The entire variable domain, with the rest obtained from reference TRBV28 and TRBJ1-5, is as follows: DVKVTQSSRYLVKRTGEKVFLECVQDMDHENMFWYRQDPGLGLRLIYFSYDVKMKEKGDIPEGYSVSREKKERFSLILESASTNQTSMYLCASSSQGLDQPQHFGDGTRLSIL.

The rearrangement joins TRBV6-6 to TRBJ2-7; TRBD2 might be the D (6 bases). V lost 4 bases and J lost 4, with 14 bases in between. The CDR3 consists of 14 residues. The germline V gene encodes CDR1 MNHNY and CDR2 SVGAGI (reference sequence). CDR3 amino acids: CASSSSENPYEQYF. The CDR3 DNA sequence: TGTGCCAGCAGTTCTAGCGAGAACCCTTACGAGCAGTACTTC.

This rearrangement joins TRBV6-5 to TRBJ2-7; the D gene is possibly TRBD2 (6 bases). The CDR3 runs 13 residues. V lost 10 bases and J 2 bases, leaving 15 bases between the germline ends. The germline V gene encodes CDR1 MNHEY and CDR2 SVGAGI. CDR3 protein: CATRGRGTYEQYF. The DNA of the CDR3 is TGTGCCACAAGAGGGCGCGGGACCTACGAGCAGTACTTC.

The CDR3 DNA reads as TGTGCCAGCAGCACAGGCACAGAACCTGTTCAGCCCCAGCATTTT. Encoded protein: CASSTGTEPVQPQHF. The J gene is TRBJ1-5, the V gene TRBV11-2; maybe TRBD1 (5 bases). CDR3 length equals 15 residues. Per the germline V gene, CDR1 is SGHAT and CDR2 is FQNNGV. Deletions cut 5 bases from V and 6 bases from J, with 17 bases between.

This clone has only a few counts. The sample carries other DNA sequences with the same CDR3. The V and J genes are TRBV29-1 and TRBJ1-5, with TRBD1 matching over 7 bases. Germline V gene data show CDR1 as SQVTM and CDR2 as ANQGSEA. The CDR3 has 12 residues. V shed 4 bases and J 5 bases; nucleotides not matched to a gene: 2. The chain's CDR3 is CSVGQGDQPQHF. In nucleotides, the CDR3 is TGCAGCGTTGGACAGGGAGATCAGCCCCAGCATTTT.